This paragraph reports one TCR beta chain. Under the authors' procedure: For nucleated cells, counts were estimated from reference gene primer amplification. Libraries were prepared by immunoSEQ multiplex PCR; TCRdb keeps only in-frame clonotypes and omits some of them. The DNA was the basis for D and trimming; V, J and clone size are from that table. The data hold roughly 670,000 clones, with about 87% observed a single time. The data were obtained in a study of blood T cell repertoires in COVID-19. About the study: Collection of acute and convalescent COVID-19 samples took place in the United States, Italy and Spain. The analysed material was cDNA or gDNA that came from T cells, B-cell-depleted T cells, or PBMCs.

The CDR3 is 13 residues long. After removal of 2 bases from V and 8 bases from J, the junction contained 2 bases not matched to a gene. Germline values: CDR1 MDHEN, CDR2 SYDVKM. The sequencing input was peripheral blood. This rearrangement joins TRBV28 to TRBJ1-2, with TRBD1 identical over 10 bases. This TCR derives from a woman in her late teens or twenties with acute or convalescent COVID-19. The CDR3 is CASSLGQGGGYTF. CDR3 coding DNA: TGTGCCAGCAGTTTAGGACAGGGGGGCGGCTACACCTTC.